This T cell receptor (beta chain) was sequenced for a study of sequential checkpoint blockade in melanoma. Background on the study: Randomization was 1:1 between first-line nivolumab→ipilimumab and ipilimumab→nivolumab.

Germline CDR1 reads MDHEN; CDR2 reads SYDVKM. The length of the CDR3 is 14 residues. The ends were cut back, 3 bases at V and 2 bases at J, with 11 bases in the middle. Treatment given: randomized to nivolumab then ipilimumab (arm A) or the reverse (arm B). Assay: immunoSEQ multiplex PCR; the TCRdb copy retains only in-frame clones and omits some. The sample includes more than 35,000 clones, 70% to 90% seen only once; the top ten take around an eighth. The chain employs TRBV28 and TRBJ2-7; perhaps TRBD2 as D (6 bases). This sequence was found in a human donor with melanoma. The sample here was CD8+ T cells sorted from blood (inferred from file names), taken from a patient given nivolumab and ipilimumab in sequence. CDR3 coding DNA: TGTGCCAGCAGTTTCCCAGCGGGTGCCTACGAGCAGTACTTC. Its translation: CASSFPAGAYEQYF.